These 17 T cell receptor beta chains share one sample of origin, sequenced in a study of T-cell reconstitution after alpha-beta-depleted transplantation in children. The library targeted TCRbeta and was prepared with unique molecular identifiers. From the PCR reads, TCRdb called clonotypes with MiXCR, one entry per CDR3 protein. The sample has 500,000 to 750,000 distinct CDR3 sequences; about a quarter are singletons. The specimen comprised PBMCs, sampled before TCRalphabeta/CD19-depleted stem cell transplant. The receptors originated from a boy younger than two with Wiskott-Aldrich syndrome, due to receive a stem cell transplant.

The gene calls are TRBV5-1 and TRBJ2-1; D might be TRBD2 (6 bases). Germline assignment: CDR1 SGHRS and CDR2 YFSETQ. This CDR3 is 16 amino acids long. The ends were cut back, 4 bases at V and 3 bases at J, with 17 bases in the middle. The CDR3 DNA follows: TGCGCCAGCAGCCCGGAGGCGGGATCCAGCTACAATGAGCAGTTCTTC. Amino acid sequence: CASSPEAGSSYNEQFF.

Of note for this clonotype: The junction departs from germline at one end; a sequencing error may be responsible. The V gene is TRBV11-2, the J gene TRBJ1-3, with 7 bases matching TRBD1. The CDR3 length is 15 residues. From germline, CDR1 is SGHAT and CDR2 FQNNGV. CDR3 protein: CASSIEGAGGNTIYF. The CDR3 DNA sequence: TGTGCCAGCAGCATAGAGGGGGCCGGAGGAAACACCATATATTTT.

V is TRBV20-1 and J is TRBJ2-1; the match to TRBD1 covers 8 bases. The J segment lost 6 bases and the V segment lost 2 bases, leaving 3 bases of the junction unmatched. CDR1 is DFQATT and CDR2 is SNEGSKA in the germline V gene (reference sequence). This CDR3 is 13 amino acids long. CDR3 DNA sequence: TGCAGTGCTAGAAGGACAGGGTTCAATGAGCAGTTCTTC. It encodes CSARRTGFNEQFF.

The chain recombines TRBV7-9 with TRBJ2-7; possibly TRBD1 or TRBD2 for D (5 bases each). Per germline, CDR1 SEHNR and CDR2 FQNEAQ (reference sequence). The CDR3 has 16 residues. The V and J ends lost 0 bases and 3 bases respectively, with 15 bases between them. The CDR3 region is CASSLAAGTRNYEQYF. The CDR3 DNA reads TGTGCCAGCAGCTTAGCGGCCGGGACCAGAAACTACGAGCAGTACTTC.

This chain uses TRBV5-1 with TRBJ2-1; D remains unclear. CDR1 SGHRS and CDR2 YFSETQ come from the germline V gene. The ends were cut back, 0 bases at V and 4 bases at J, with 11 bases in the middle. The CDR3 consists of 15 residues. CDR3 nucleotides: TGCGCCAGCAGCTTGGCCTTGGTCGGATACAATGAGCAGTTCTTC. It translates to CASSLALVGYNEQFF.

This rearrangement joins TRBV14 to TRBJ1-2; D is ambiguous. V gave up 0 bases and J gave up 4 bases, with 24 bases separating them. CDR1 SGHDN and CDR2 FVKESK come from the germline V gene. CDR3 length: 19 residues. CDR3: CASSQESELWSVGGYGYTF. The CDR3 region has the DNA TGTGCCAGCAGCCAAGAGTCCGAACTTTGGTCCGTCGGAGGCTATGGCTACACCTTC.

This rearrangement joins TRBV7-3 to TRBJ2-5; 8 bases line up with TRBD1. Germline values: CDR1 SGHTA, CDR2 FQGTGA. The length of the CDR3 is 15 residues. V shed 1 base and J 5 bases; nucleotides not matched to a gene: 6. Here the CDR3 reads CASSLNGRGQETQYF. CDR3 DNA: TGTGCCAGCAGCTTAAATGGCAGGGGGCAGGAGACCCAGTACTTC.

The chain carries TRBV5-6 and TRBJ2-5; perhaps TRBD1 as D (5 bases). The germline V gene encodes CDR1 SGHDT and CDR2 YYEEEE. V lost 0 bases, J lost 0 bases, and 9 bases lay in between. The CDR3 extends over 15 amino acids. The CDR3 sequence is CASSLETEYQETQYF. In DNA form, the CDR3 reads TGTGCCAGCAGCTTGGAGACAGAGTACCAAGAGACCCAGTACTTC.

The gene calls are TRBV27 and TRBJ2-6; no clear D gene. Germline loops: CDR1 MNHEY, CDR2 SMNVEV (reference sequence). Deletions cut 0 bases from V and 1 base from J, with 7 bases between. The CDR3 runs 16 residues. The CDR3 region is CASSLSMRSGANVLTF. In DNA form, the CDR3 reads TGTGCCAGCAGTTTATCAATGCGGTCTGGGGCCAACGTCCTGACTTTC.

A note on this clonotype: One end of the junction does not line up with germline, which may come from a read error. The V and J genes are TRBV20-1 and TRBJ1-4; 9 bases agree with TRBD1. Germline CDR1 reads DFQATT; CDR2 reads SNEGSKA (reference sequence). The CDR3 is 15 residues long. This chain's CDR3 is CCAQAPGTGNEKLFF. The CDR3 DNA is TGCTGTGCTCAGGCCCCCGGGACAGGGAATGAAAAACTGTTTTTT.

The V and J genes are TRBV5-1 and TRBJ2-2; 9 positions match TRBD2. CDR1 and CDR2 (germline): SGHRS, YFSETQ. The CDR3 is 15 amino acids. The V gene end was trimmed by 7 bases and the J gene end by 4 bases; junction bases not matched to a gene: 8. The CDR3 loop is CASDSGSVGTGELFF. The CDR3 DNA follows: TGCGCCAGCGATAGCGGGAGTGTCGGCACCGGGGAGCTGTTTTTT.

This clonotype occurred a few times. The V gene is TRBV2, the J gene TRBJ2-1; D call uncertain. The CDR3 extends over 12 amino acids. Germline V gene sequence: CDR1 SNHLY, CDR2 FYNNEI. Between the trimmed V and J ends, which lost 6 bases and 3 bases, there was a span of 6 bases. CDR3 protein: CASSDYYNEQFF. The CDR3 DNA follows: TGTGCCAGCAGCGATTACTACAATGAGCAGTTCTTC.

V and J are TRBV14 and TRBJ2-7; 11 bases line up with TRBD2. Trimming took 0 bases from V and 3 from J; bases not matched to a gene: 10. The length of the CDR3 is 18 residues. Germline values: CDR1 SGHDN, CDR2 FVKESK. The CDR3 protein is CASSQELGTSGTIYEQYF. The DNA of the CDR3 is TGTGCCAGCAGCCAAGAGTTGGGGACTAGCGGTACGATCTACGAGCAGTACTTC.

The chain carries TRBV28 and TRBJ2-1; 9 nucleotides line up with TRBD1. Trimming took 7 bases from V and 8 from J; bases not matched to a gene: 6. Looked up from germline, CDR1 is MDHEN and CDR2 is SYDVKM. The CDR3 contains 13 residues. The CDR3 sequence is CASTWGQGYEQFF. The CDR3 DNA reads as TGTGCCAGCACGTGGGGACAGGGCTATGAGCAGTTCTTC.

This clonotype occurred a few times. The rearrangement uses TRBV5-1 and TRBJ2-1; either TRBD1 or TRBD2 may supply D (5 bases each). The CDR3 runs to 13 residues. Trimming shortened V by 0 bases and J by 8 bases, and 9 bases separated the two germline ends. Germline assignment: CDR1 SGHRS and CDR2 YFSETQ. The CDR3 sequence: CASSLEGPDEQFF. The CDR3 DNA follows: TGCGCCAGCAGCTTGGAGGGACCGGATGAGCAGTTCTTC.

This chain's CDR3 is CASHGGLGTYEQYF. DNA of the CDR3: TGCGCCAGCCACGGGGGCCTCGGTACCTACGAGCAGTACTTC. This rearrangement joins TRBV5-1 to TRBJ2-7; D is tentatively TRBD1 or TRBD2 (6 bases each). V lost 7 bases, J lost 2 bases, and 16 bases lay in between. The CDR3 sequence is 14 residues long. Germline loops: CDR1 SGHRS, CDR2 YFSETQ.

The genes are TRBV6-5 and TRBJ1-5, with TRBD1 matching over 7 bases. The CDR3 spans 16 residues. V shed 0 bases, J shed 3 bases, and the junction held 5 bases outside the gene matches. Germline lookup yields CDR1 MNHEY and CDR2 SVGAGI. The CDR3, as DNA: TGTGCCAGCAGTTACTCGAGGGACAGAAACAATCAGCCCCAGCATTTT. Translation gives CASSYSRDRNNQPQHF.